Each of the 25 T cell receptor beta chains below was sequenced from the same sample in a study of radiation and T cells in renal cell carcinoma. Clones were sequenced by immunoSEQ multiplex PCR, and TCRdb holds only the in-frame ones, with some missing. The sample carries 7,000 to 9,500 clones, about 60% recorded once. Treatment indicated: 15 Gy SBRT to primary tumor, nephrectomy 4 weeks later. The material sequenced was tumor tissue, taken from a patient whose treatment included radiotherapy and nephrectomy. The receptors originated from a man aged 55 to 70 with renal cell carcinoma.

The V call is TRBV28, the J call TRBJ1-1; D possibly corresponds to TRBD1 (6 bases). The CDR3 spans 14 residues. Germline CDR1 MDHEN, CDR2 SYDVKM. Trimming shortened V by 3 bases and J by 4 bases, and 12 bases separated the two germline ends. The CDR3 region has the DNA TGTGCCAGCAGTTTTGCGGGAGGGGGCACTGAAGCTTTCTTT. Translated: CASSFAGGGTEAFF.

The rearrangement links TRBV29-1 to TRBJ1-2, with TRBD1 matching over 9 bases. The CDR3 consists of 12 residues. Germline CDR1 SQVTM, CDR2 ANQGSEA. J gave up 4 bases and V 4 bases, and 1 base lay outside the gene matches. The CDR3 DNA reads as TGCAGCGTTGTGACAGGGGGCTATGGCTACACCTTC. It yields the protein CSVVTGGYGYTF.

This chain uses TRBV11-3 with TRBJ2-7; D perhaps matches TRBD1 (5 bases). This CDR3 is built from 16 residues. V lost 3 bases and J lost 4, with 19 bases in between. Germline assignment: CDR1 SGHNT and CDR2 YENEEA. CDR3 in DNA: TGTGCCAGCAGCTTGGGGCCCATTTTGCAACCATACGAGCAGTACTTC. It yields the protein CASSLGPILQPYEQYF.

CDR3 DNA sequence: TGCGCCAGCCGATTCAGGGGGTCTGGACAGCCCCAGCATTTT. This sequence encodes CASRFRGSGQPQHF. This rearrangement joins TRBV10-2 to TRBJ1-5, with 7 bases matching TRBD1. Germline V gene sequence: CDR1 WSHSY, CDR2 SAAADI. The J segment lost 7 bases and the V segment lost 8 bases, leaving 11 bases of the junction unmatched. The CDR3 is 14 residues long.

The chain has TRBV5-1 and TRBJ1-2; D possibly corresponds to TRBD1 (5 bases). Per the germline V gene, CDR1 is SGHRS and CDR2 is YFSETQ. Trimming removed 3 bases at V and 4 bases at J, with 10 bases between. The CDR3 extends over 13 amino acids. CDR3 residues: CASSYGTGYGYTF. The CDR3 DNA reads TGCGCCAGCAGCTACGGGACGGGCTATGGCTACACCTTC.

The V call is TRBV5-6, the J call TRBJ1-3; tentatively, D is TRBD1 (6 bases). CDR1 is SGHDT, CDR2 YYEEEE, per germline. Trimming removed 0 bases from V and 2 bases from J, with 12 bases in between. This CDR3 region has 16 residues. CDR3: CASSLGRGQPGNTIYF. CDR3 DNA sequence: TGTGCCAGCAGCTTGGGACGGGGACAACCTGGAAACACCATATATTTT. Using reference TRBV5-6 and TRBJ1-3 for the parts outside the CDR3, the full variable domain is DAGVTQSPTHLIKTRGQQVTLRCSPKSGHDTVSWYQQALGQGPQFIFQYYEEEERQRGNFPDRFSGHQFPNYSSELNVNALLLGDSALYLCASSLGRGQPGNTIYFGEGSWLTVV.

The CDR3 reads CASSPGGQTSGNTIYF. The CDR3 region has the DNA TGTGCCAGCAGCCCCGGGGGCCAGACTTCCGGAAACACCATATATTTT. V usage is TRBV13 and J usage is TRBJ1-3; possible D gene TRBD1, 6 bases. The CDR3 is made up of 16 amino acids. Trimming took off 5 bases at V and 4 bases at J, with 18 bases between the two ends. CDR1 and CDR2 (germline): PRHDT, FYEKMQ (reference sequence).

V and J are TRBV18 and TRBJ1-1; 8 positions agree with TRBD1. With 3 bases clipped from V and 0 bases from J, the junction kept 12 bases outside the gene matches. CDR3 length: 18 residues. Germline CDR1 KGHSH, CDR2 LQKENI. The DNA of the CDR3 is TGTGCCAGCTCACCTACCCCTCCACTACAGGGGGTGAACACTGAAGCTTTCTTT. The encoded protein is CASSPTPPLQGVNTEAFF.

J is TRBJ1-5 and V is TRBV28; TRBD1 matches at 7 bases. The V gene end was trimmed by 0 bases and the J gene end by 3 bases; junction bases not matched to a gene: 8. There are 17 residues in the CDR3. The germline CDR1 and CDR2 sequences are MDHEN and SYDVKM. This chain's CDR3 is CASSLWGGDSLNQPQHF. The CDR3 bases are TGTGCCAGCAGTTTATGGGGAGGGGACAGTCTCAATCAGCCCCAGCATTTT.

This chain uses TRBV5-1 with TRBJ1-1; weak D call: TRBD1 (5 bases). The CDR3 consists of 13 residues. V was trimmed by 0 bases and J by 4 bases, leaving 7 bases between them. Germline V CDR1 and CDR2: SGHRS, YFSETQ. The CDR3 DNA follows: TGCGCCAGCAGCTTGGACGGGGGCACTGAAGCTTTCTTT. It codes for CASSLDGGTEAFF. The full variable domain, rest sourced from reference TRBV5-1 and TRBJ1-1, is KAGVTQTPRYLIKTRGQQVTLSCSPISGHRSVSWYQQTPGQGLQFLFEYFSETQRNKGNFPGRFSGRQFSNSRSEMNVSTLELGDSALYLCASSLDGGTEAFFGQGTRLTVV.

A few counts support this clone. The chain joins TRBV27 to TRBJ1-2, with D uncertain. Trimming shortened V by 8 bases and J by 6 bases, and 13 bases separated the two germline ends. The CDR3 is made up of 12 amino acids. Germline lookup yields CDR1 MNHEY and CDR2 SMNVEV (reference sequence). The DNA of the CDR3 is TGTGCCAGCCAAGGACCTTCTAATGGCTACACCTTC. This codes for CASQGPSNGYTF.

The CDR3 protein is CARSGVWGRGYGYTF. CDR3 nucleotides: TGTGCCAGAAGCGGTGTGTGGGGTCGGGGCTATGGCTACACCTTC. This chain links TRBV5-3 with TRBJ1-2; no clear D. TRBV5-3 is labeled an ORF, and its function is uncertain. Trimming left V 4 bases short and J 4 bases short, with 17 bases between. The CDR3 covers 15 residues.

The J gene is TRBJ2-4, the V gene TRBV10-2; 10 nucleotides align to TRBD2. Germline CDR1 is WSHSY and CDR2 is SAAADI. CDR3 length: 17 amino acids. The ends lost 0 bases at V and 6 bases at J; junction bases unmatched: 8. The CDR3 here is CASSESSHLAGANIQYF. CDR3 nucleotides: TGCGCCAGCAGTGAGTCGTCGCACCTAGCGGGAGCAAACATTCAGTACTTC.

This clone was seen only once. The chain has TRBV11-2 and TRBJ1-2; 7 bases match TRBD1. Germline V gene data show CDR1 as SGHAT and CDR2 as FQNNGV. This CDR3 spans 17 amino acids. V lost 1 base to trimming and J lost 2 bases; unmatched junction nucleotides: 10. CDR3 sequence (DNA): TGTGCCAGCAGCTTAGTTCGGAACAGGGGACCCAACTATGGCTACACCTTC. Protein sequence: CASSLVRNRGPNYGYTF.

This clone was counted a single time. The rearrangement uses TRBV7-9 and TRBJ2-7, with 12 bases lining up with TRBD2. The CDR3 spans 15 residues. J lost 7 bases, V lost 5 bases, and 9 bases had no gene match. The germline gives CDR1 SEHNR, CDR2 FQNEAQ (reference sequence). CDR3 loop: CASSLRLAGAREQYF. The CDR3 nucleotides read TGTGCCAGCAGCCTGAGACTAGCGGGAGCTCGAGAGCAGTACTTC.

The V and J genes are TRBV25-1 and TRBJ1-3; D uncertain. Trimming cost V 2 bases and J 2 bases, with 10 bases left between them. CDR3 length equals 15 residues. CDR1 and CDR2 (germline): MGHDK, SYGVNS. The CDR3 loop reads CASSEQTLPGNTIYF. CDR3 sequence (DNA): TGTGCCAGCAGTGAACAGACCCTACCTGGAAACACCATATATTTT.

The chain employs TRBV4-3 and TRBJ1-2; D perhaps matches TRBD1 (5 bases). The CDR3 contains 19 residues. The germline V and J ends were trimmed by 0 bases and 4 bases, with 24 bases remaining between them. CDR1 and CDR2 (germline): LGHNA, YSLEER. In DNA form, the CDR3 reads TGCGCCAGCAGCCAAGATTATAGCAGGGAAGGCCTTCCGGGCTATGGCTACACCTTC. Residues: CASSQDYSREGLPGYGYTF.

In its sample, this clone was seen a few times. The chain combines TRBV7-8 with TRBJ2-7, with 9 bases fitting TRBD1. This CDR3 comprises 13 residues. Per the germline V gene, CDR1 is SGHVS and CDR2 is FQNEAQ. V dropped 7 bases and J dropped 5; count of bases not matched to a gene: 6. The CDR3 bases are TGTGCCAGCAACCCGGGACAGGGAAACGAGCAGTACTTC. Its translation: CASNPGQGNEQYF.

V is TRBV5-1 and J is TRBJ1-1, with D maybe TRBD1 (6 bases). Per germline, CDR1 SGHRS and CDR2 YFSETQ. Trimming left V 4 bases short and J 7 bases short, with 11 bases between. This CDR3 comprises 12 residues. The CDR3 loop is CASSRAGVEAFF. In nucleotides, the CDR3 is TGCGCCAGCAGCAGGGCAGGGGTTGAAGCTTTCTTT.

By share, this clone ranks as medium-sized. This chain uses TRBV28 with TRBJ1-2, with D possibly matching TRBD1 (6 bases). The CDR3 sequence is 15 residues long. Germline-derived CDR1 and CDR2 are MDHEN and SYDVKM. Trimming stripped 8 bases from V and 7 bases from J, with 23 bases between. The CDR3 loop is CASQTPAGDYSGYTF. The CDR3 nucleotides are TGTGCCAGCCAAACCCCCGCAGGGGACTATAGTGGCTACACCTTC.

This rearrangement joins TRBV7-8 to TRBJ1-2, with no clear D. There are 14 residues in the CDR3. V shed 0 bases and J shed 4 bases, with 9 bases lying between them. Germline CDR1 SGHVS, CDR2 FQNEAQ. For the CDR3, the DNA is TGTGCCAGCAGCTTAGCGCGATCGTTCTATGGCTACACCTTC. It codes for CASSLARSFYGYTF.

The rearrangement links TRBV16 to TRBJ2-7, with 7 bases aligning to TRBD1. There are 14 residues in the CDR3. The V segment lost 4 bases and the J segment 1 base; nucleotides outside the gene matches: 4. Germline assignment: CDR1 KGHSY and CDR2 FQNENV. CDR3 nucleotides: TGTGCCAGCAGCCCCCGACAGGGTTCCTACGAGCAGTACTTC. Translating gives CASSPRQGSYEQYF.

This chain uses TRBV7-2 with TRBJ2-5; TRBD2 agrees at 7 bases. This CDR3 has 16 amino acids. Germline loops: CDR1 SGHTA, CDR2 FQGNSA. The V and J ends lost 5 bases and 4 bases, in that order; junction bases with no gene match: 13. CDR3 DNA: TGTGCCAGCAGCACCGACAGCGGGGCCTCCAGAGAGACCCAGTACTTC. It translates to CASSTDSGASRETQYF.

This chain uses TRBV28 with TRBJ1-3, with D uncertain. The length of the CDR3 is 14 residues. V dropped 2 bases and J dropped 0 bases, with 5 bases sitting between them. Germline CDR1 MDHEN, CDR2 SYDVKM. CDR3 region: CASSLDVSGNTIYF. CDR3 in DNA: TGTGCCAGCAGTTTAGATGTCTCTGGAAACACCATATATTTT.

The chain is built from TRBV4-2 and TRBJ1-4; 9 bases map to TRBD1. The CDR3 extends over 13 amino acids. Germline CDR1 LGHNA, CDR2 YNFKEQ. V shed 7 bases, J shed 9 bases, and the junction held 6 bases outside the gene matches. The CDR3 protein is CASNRQGGKKLFF. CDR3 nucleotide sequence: TGTGCCAGCAACAGACAGGGGGGTAAAAAACTGTTTTTT.